This is a list of T cell receptor beta chains from one sample in a study of OX40 agonist ivuxolimab in advanced cancers. Generated by immunoSEQ multiplex PCR, the TCRdb table keeps only in-frame clones and is missing some. The repertoire consists of 41,000 or so clones, with around 87% occurring once and the leading ten covering roughly 3.7%. Sequenced material: CD4+ or CD8+ T cells sorted from blood, taken in a trial of the OX40 agonist ivuxolimab. These TCRs come from an adult with an advanced solid tumor such as melanoma, head and neck, liver or kidney cancer. Each CDR3 is given with its conserved first and last residue. The D gene is left open where the match is weak. Expanded clones are given a class, and other clones once, few, many or no size at all.

J gene,V gene,D gene,clone size,CDR3 DNA,CDR3 protein
TRBJ1-5,TRBV7-9,NA,NA,TGTGCCAGCAGCTCACAGGCTCAGCCCCAGCATTTT,CASSSQAQPQHF
TRBJ2-7,TRBV5-4,NA,once,TGTGCCAGCAGCTTGTCGATGAGCTCCTACGAGCAGTACTTC,CASSLSMSSYEQYF
TRBJ1-2,TRBV28,NA,NA,NA,CASILDAGRGYGYTF
TRBJ1-2,TRBV6-1,NA,once,TGTGCCAGCAGTGAAGTAATCGGGAGGATGGAAGATGGCTACACCTTC,CASSEVIGRMEDGYTF
TRBJ2-5,TRBV25-1,NA,NA,TGTGCCAGCAGTGCCCCCCAGGTTCCCCAAAAGACCCAGTACTTC,CASSAPQVPQKTQYF
TRBJ2-1,TRBV10-2,NA,NA,TGCGCCAGCAGAATACTCTCCAGCTCCTACAATGAGCAGTTCTTC,CASRILSSSYNEQFF
TRBJ2-5,TRBV11-2,NA,NA,TGTGCCAGCAGCTTAGATTTGACAGGCCGCCAAGAGACCCAGTACTTC,CASSLDLTGRQETQYF
TRBJ1-1,TRBV10-3,NA,few,TGTGCCATCAGGCAGGGGTCCACTGAAGCTTTCTTT,CAIRQGSTEAFF
TRBJ1-2,TRBV19,TRBD1,NA,TGTGCCAGTAGTGACAGGGACTATGGCTACACCTTC,CASSDRDYGYTF
TRBJ2-7,TRBV13,TRBD2,NA,TGTGCCAGCAGCCCTAGCGGATCCTACGGGCAGTACTTC,CASSPSGSYGQYF
TRBJ1-2,TRBV28,NA,NA,TGTGCCACCCGGACAGCCTTAGGCCACGATGGCTACACCTTC,CATRTALGHDGYTF
TRBJ1-2,TRBV28,NA,NA,TGTGCCAGCTTACTTGGGGGTTGGGGCTACACCTTC,CASLLGGWGYTF
TRBJ2-1,TRBV7-8,NA,NA,TGTGCCAGCAGCTTCGCGGCGAATGAGCAGTTCTTC,CASSFAANEQFF
TRBJ1-5,TRBV10-3,NA,NA,TGTGCCATCAGTAGTTCGGGCAATCAGCCCCAGCATTTT,CAISSSGNQPQHF
TRBJ2-7,TRBV7-9,NA,NA,TGTGCCAGCAGCTTAGCGCAAAGCTTCTACGAGCAGTACTTC,CASSLAQSFYEQYF
TRBJ2-7,TRBV6-6,TRBD1,NA,TGTGCCAGCAGACCGGGACAGGGGTCACAAGAGCAGTACTTC,CASRPGQGSQEQYF
TRBJ2-1,TRBV6-5,TRBD1,NA,TGTGCCAGCAGTGTCGACAGGGGGCTCAATGAGCAGTTCTTC,CASSVDRGLNEQFF
TRBJ1-1,TRBV11-2,NA,NA,TGTGCCAGCAGCTTGGGACTAACTGAAGCTTTCTTT,CASSLGLTEAFF
TRBJ2-1,TRBV5-1,TRBD1,NA,TGCGCCAGCAGCTTGAACAGGGGTGGGGAGCAGTTCTTC,CASSLNRGGEQFF
TRBJ1-6,TRBV30,NA,NA,TGTGCCTGGGGGAGGCGGTATTCACCCCTCCACTTT,CAWGRRYSPLHF
TRBJ2-2,TRBV25-1,NA,NA,TGTGCCAGCAGTGAATATAGAGGGGCAACCGGGGAGCTGTTTTTT,CASSEYRGATGELFF
TRBJ1-4,TRBV2,NA,NA,TGTGCCAGCAGTTCCGGGTCTGCAAGGGGTTATGAAAAACTGTTTTTT,CASSSGSARGYEKLFF
TRBJ1-2,TRBV27,NA,NA,TGTGCCAGCAGTTTATCCTTCTACCCGGAAGGAACCTATGGCTACACCTTC,CASSLSFYPEGTYGYTF
TRBJ1-2,TRBV19,TRBD1,NA,TGTGCCAGTAGTGCTGACAGGGAACTAGGTGGCTACACCTTC,CASSADRELGGYTF
TRBJ1-2,TRBV7-8,NA,NA,TGTGCCAGCAGCTTAGAGGGGCAGACCTATGGCTACACCTTC,CASSLEGQTYGYTF
TRBJ2-6,TRBV6-5,NA,few,TGTGCCAGCAGCTCAGGGGTTGGGGCCAACGTCCTGACTTTC,CASSSGVGANVLTF
TRBJ2-4,TRBV19,NA,NA,TGTGCCAGTAGTATAGGTAGGGGACTAGCCAAAAACATTCAGTACTTC,CASSIGRGLAKNIQYF
TRBJ1-5,TRBV19,TRBD1,NA,TGTGCCAGTAGCCTCCTCGCCGGACAGGGTCGGCAGCCCCAGCATTTT,CASSLLAGQGRQPQHF
TRBJ1-4,TRBV7-8,NA,NA,TGTGCCAGCAGCCCAGTGGCGCCAGGGTGGGGCTTTAATGAAAAACTGTTTTTT,CASSPVAPGWGFNEKLFF
TRBJ1-2,TRBV6-6,NA,NA,TGTGCCAGCAGGTATCCAGGATGGGAGGGCTACACCTTC,CASRYPGWEGYTF
TRBJ1-2,TRBV10-2,NA,NA,TGCGCCAGCAGTGAGCCAGATGAAGACTACACCTTC,CASSEPDEDYTF
TRBJ2-2,TRBV7-2,TRBD2,once,TGTGCCAGCAGCCCGGGACTAGCGGGAGGGCCTGGAACCGGGGAGCTGTTTTTT,CASSPGLAGGPGTGELFF
TRBJ2-7,TRBV11-2,NA,NA,TGTGCCAGCGGTAACGCGGCACCCTACGAGCAGTACTTC,CASGNAAPYEQYF
TRBJ2-1,TRBV28,TRBD2,NA,TGTGCCAGCAGTTCCCCGGGGGTAGCGGGAGGGCCTGGTGAGCAGTTCTTC,CASSSPGVAGGPGEQFF